This T cell receptor beta chain was found in a study of T cell responses to AZD1222 COVID-19 vaccine. Whole-study context: Second-dose groups at about 4 or about 12 weeks were pooled. General study findings and limits: Donors were largely white British and mainly female; clonal diversity was possibly underestimated. Sampled repertoires all dated from after the peak T cell response.

This clone was observed once. Its antigen is currently unknown. CDR3 length equals 15 residues. Germline V gives CDR1 MNHEY, CDR2 SVGAGI. Germline trimming cut 7 bases from V and 2 bases from J; bases unmatched to any gene: 9. Method: immunoSEQ multiplex PCR; TCRdb's copy keeps in-frame clones and lacks some. This sample carries roughly 100,000 clones, approximately 91% of them seen once, and the ten largest clones take less than 4%. This clonotype was sampled from an adult in good health. The gene calls are TRBV6-5 and TRBJ2-3; TRBD2 matches 7 bases. The material was peripheral blood, obtained on day 0 of AZD1222 vaccination. CDR3 region: CASNVAGDSTDTQYF. The DNA for the CDR3 is TGTGCCAGCAATGTGGCGGGGGACTCCACAGATACGCAGTATTTT.